Sequencing of this T cell receptor (beta chain) was carried out in a study of T-cell memory formation after mild COVID-19. Findings and limits, study-wide: CD4/CD8 balance held among clones contracting day 15 to 85, and later expanders leaned CD4+. Specificity for SARS-CoV-2 was not confirmed among the second-wave clones peaking on day 37.

J gave up 2 bases and V 6 bases, and 5 bases lay outside the gene matches. The CDR3 has 14 amino acids. CDR1 and CDR2 (germline): DFQATT, SNEGSKA (reference sequence). Each CDR3 protein is one row after TCRdb ran MiXCR on the 5' RACE reads. Of around 200,000 distinct CDR3 sequences in the sample, approximately 10% were seen once. About this clonotype itself: Its antigen is still unknown.

This clonotype was sampled from a man younger than 35 who had mild COVID-19 (a few samples of this study predate the infection). Cell type and time point are not known. The sample comprised PBMCs or a T cell subset sorted from them (not recorded which). The rearrangement uses TRBV20-1 and TRBJ2-1; 9 bases agree with TRBD2. CDR3 sequence: CSALGGGAYNEQFF. CDR3 DNA: TGCAGTGCACTGGGCGGGGGGGCCTACAATGAGCAGTTCTTC.